These 21 T cell receptor beta chains were all obtained from the same sample, sequenced in a study of OX40 agonist ivuxolimab in advanced cancers. Clones were read by immunoSEQ multiplex PCR, and TCRdb kept only the in-frame ones, dropping some. Of over 35,000 clones detected, around two thirds appear once; the ten largest clones hold about a fifth. The material sequenced was CD4+ or CD8+ T cells sorted from blood, taken in a trial of the OX40 agonist ivuxolimab. These receptors were taken from an adult with an advanced solid tumor such as melanoma, head and neck, liver or kidney cancer.

This sequence joins TRBV6-5 and TRBJ2-3, with 7 bases matching TRBD1. V was clipped by 2 bases and J by 0 bases; unmatched bases: 2. The CDR3 is 15 residues long. Germline CDR1 MNHEY, CDR2 SVGAGI. CDR3 in amino acids: CASSYRGQSTDTQYF. As DNA, the CDR3 is TGTGCCAGCAGTTACAGGGGGCAAAGCACAGATACGCAGTATTTT.

This clone occurred a few times. In DNA, the CDR3 is TGTGCCAGCAGCGCTTACCAGGGTTACGAGCAGTACTTC. Protein sequence: CASSAYQGYEQYF. This chain links TRBV9 with TRBJ2-7; possibly TRBD1 for D (5 bases). Germline values: CDR1 SGDLS, CDR2 YYNGEE. This CDR3 is built from 13 residues. V lost 3 bases, J lost 4 bases, and 11 bases lay in between.

The chain links TRBV19 to TRBJ1-5; no clear D gene. Germline assignment: CDR1 LNHDA and CDR2 SQIVND (reference sequence). Deletions cut 1 base from V and 2 bases from J, with 9 bases between. The CDR3 loop spans 15 amino acids. CDR3 loop: CASSIVGVRNQPQHF. The DNA of the CDR3 is TGTGCCAGTAGTATAGTTGGGGTACGCAATCAGCCCCAGCATTTT.

This clone appeared a single time. The chain combines TRBV23-1 with TRBJ2-2; the D is unclear. TRBV23-1 is placed among ORFs of uncertain function. V was clipped by 7 bases and J by 1 base, with 13 bases between them. This CDR3 is 15 amino acids long. CDR3 sequence (DNA): TGCGCCAGCAAGGGCAGACCTAAGAACACCGGGGAGCTGTTTTTT. It yields the protein CASKGRPKNTGELFF.

The V gene is TRBV6-4, the J gene TRBJ1-6; 9 bases are a match to TRBD1. The J segment lost 8 bases and the V segment lost 6 bases, leaving 5 bases of the junction unmatched. Germline V gene lookup returns CDR1 MRHNA and CDR2 SNTAGT. The CDR3 totals 14 residues. The CDR3 nucleotides read TGTGCCAGCAGCCGGACAGGGGAGGATTCACCCCTCCACTTT. This translates into CASSRTGEDSPLHF.

The chain uses TRBV5-1 and TRBJ2-3, with 13 bases that match TRBD2. Unmatched junction bases numbered 5, after V lost 4 bases and J lost 3 bases. Germline assignment: CDR1 SGHRS and CDR2 YFSETQ. This CDR3 is 16 amino acids long. The CDR3 sequence: CASSTGLAGLTDTQYF. The CDR3 nucleotides are TGCGCCAGCAGCACGGGACTAGCGGGGTTGACAGATACGCAGTATTTT. The entire variable domain, with the rest obtained from reference TRBV5-1 and TRBJ2-3, is as follows: KAGVTQTPRYLIKTRGQQVTLSCSPISGHRSVSWYQQTPGQGLQFLFEYFSETQRNKGNFPGRFSGRQFSNSRSEMNVSTLELGDSALYLCASSTGLAGLTDTQYFGPGTRLTVL.

The gene calls are TRBV30 and TRBJ2-3, with TRBD1 matching over 7 bases. V was clipped by 2 bases and J by 1 base; unmatched bases: 3. Germline V gives CDR1 GTSNPN, CDR2 SVGIG (reference sequence). The CDR3 extends over 14 amino acids. CDR3: CAWSITGGTDTQYF. The CDR3 bases are TGTGCCTGGAGTATAACAGGGGGCACAGATACGCAGTATTTT.

The J gene is TRBJ1-2, the V gene TRBV12-5; no reliable D call. The germline gives CDR1 LGHNT, CDR2 FRNRAP. Between the trimmed V and J ends, which lost 3 bases and 9 bases, there was a span of 14 bases. The CDR3 consists of 13 residues. The chain's CDR3 is CASGFPGQRRYTF. The DNA for the CDR3 is TGTGCTAGTGGTTTCCCGGGCCAGAGGCGCTACACCTTC.

This clone showed up just a few times. This chain connects TRBV7-9 to TRBJ1-5; no clear D gene. CDR1 is SEHNR, CDR2 FQNEAQ, per germline (reference sequence). Trimming shortened V by 8 bases and J by 7 bases, and 6 bases separated the two germline ends. CDR3 length: 10 amino acids. CDR3 coding DNA: TGTGCCAGCGAAGAGCAGCCCCAGCATTTT. Protein: CASEEQPQHF.

J is TRBJ2-7 and V is TRBV21-1. TRBV21-1 is listed as a pseudogene. CDR3 length: 15 residues. Here the CDR3 reads CASSKVSGEEYEQYF. DNA of the CDR3: TGTGCCAGCAGCAAAGTGTCAGGGGAGGAATACGAGCAGTACTTC.

This rearrangement joins TRBV9 to TRBJ1-2, with D unclear. Germline lookup yields CDR1 SGDLS and CDR2 YYNGEE. The CDR3 totals 15 residues. V was cut by 2 bases and J by 0 bases, with 11 bases left in between. Written as DNA, the CDR3 is TGTGCCAGCAGCGTCTCAGATTCTTCTAACTATGGCTACACCTTC. Encoded protein: CASSVSDSSNYGYTF. The complete variable domain, with remaining parts taken from reference TRBV9 and TRBJ1-2, reads DSGVTQTPKHLITATGQRVTLRCSPRSGDLSVYWYQQSLDQGLQFLIQYYNGEERAKGNILERFSAQQFPDLHSELNLSSLELGDSALYFCASSVSDSSNYGYTFGSGTRLTVV.

V usage is TRBV6-6 and J usage is TRBJ2-2; D not certain. CDR3 length equals 15 residues. V gave up 6 bases and J gave up 8 bases, with 19 bases separating them. From germline, CDR1 is MNHNY and CDR2 SVGAGI (reference sequence). The DNA of the CDR3 is TGTGCCAGCAGCGTTGCCCTCCCTTCAGAAGGGGAGCTGTTTTTT. This translates into CASSVALPSEGELFF.

The chain joins TRBV7-2 to TRBJ1-5; possible D gene TRBD1, 5 bases. V was shortened by 4 bases and J by 9 bases, with 16 bases between the two germline ends. The V gene's germline CDR1 is SGHTA and CDR2 FQGNSA. The CDR3 is made up of 14 amino acids. The DNA of the CDR3 is TGTGCCAGCAGCTGGACATCCGTGGGTACGCCCCAGCATTTT. This translates into CASSWTSVGTPQHF. The full variable domain, with the rest looked up from reference TRBV7-2 and TRBJ1-5, is GAGVSQSPSNKVTEKGKDVELRCDPISGHTALYWYRQSLGQGLEFLIYFQGNSAPDKSGLPSDRFSAERTGGSVSTLTIQRTQQEDSAVYLCASSWTSVGTPQHFGDGTRLSIL.

The chain uses TRBV9 and TRBJ1-5, with TRBD1 as a possible D gene (6 bases). Trimming took 3 bases from V and 3 from J, leaving 10 bases between them. The CDR3 totals 14 residues. CDR1 and CDR2 from the germline V gene are SGDLS and YYNGEE. This chain's CDR3 is CASSEGGVNQPQHF. The CDR3 DNA reads TGTGCCAGCAGCGAGGGGGGGGTCAATCAGCCCCAGCATTTT.

The chain links TRBV5-1 to TRBJ1-3, with 9 positions matching TRBD1. V was pared by 4 bases and J by 0 bases, with 14 bases of the junction left unmatched. CDR3 length equals 19 residues. Germline CDR1 reads SGHRS; CDR2 reads YFSETQ. The CDR3 nucleotides read TGCGCCAGCAGCCCCTCCGTCCGGGACAGGGTACTCTCTGGAAACACCATATATTTT. Encoded protein: CASSPSVRDRVLSGNTIYF.

This chain's CDR3 is CASSWGGSGQPQHF. The CDR3, as DNA: TGTGCCAGCAGCTGGGGGGGCAGTGGTCAGCCCCAGCATTTT. The chain is built from TRBV6-1 and TRBJ1-5; D may be TRBD1 (6 bases). V was pared by 6 bases and J by 6 bases, with 15 bases between. The CDR3 is 14 residues long. Germline loops: CDR1 MNHNS, CDR2 SASEGT.

This chain joins TRBV11-2 and TRBJ2-5, with TRBD1 as a possible D gene (6 bases). The CDR3 has 12 residues. V was trimmed by 1 base and J by 9 bases, leaving 9 bases between them. Germline V gene data show CDR1 as SGHAT and CDR2 as FQNNGV. The CDR3 sequence: CASSLAGGSQYF. In nucleotides, the CDR3 is TGTGCCAGCAGCTTAGCTGGGGGCTCCCAGTACTTC.

The chain recombines TRBV27 with TRBJ1-1; 7 bases line up with TRBD1. Trimming removed 7 bases from V and 6 bases from J; junction bases left unmatched: 8. This CDR3 contains 13 residues. From germline, CDR1 is MNHEY and CDR2 SMNVEV (reference sequence). Here the CDR3 DNA reads TGTGCCAGCATGCGCCAGGGGGACGCTGAAGCTTTCTTT. Its translation: CASMRQGDAEAFF.

The chain is built from TRBV6-1 and TRBJ2-1; D unresolved. V was clipped by 4 bases and J by 9 bases, with 19 bases between them. CDR3 size: 15 residues. The germline gives CDR1 MNHNS, CDR2 SASEGT. CDR3 region: CASSAPVLLSGEQFF. The CDR3 nucleotides are TGTGCCAGCAGTGCACCGGTACTACTATCGGGTGAGCAGTTCTTC.

CDR3 DNA sequence: TGTGCCAGCAGCCGGACTAGCGGGGGGGCTAATGAGCAGTTCTTC. Encoded protein: CASSRTSGGANEQFF. The rearrangement uses TRBV7-9 and TRBJ2-1, with TRBD2 matching 15 bases. This CDR3 has 15 amino acids. The V gene's germline CDR1 is SEHNR and CDR2 FQNEAQ (reference sequence). Losses at the gene ends were 5 bases for V and 7 bases for J; bases not matched to a gene: 3.

This clone has a handful of counts. The chain recombines TRBV5-1 with TRBJ1-1; D is unresolved. The CDR3 is made up of 15 amino acids. The germline V and J ends were trimmed by 6 bases and 1 base, with 16 bases remaining between them. The V gene's germline CDR1 is SGHRS and CDR2 YFSETQ. CDR3 nucleotides: TGCGCCAGCACCTTTGGGCGCCTGGGGAACACTGAAGCTTTCTTT. This gives the protein CASTFGRLGNTEAFF.